This T cell receptor beta chain was recorded in a study of cytotoxic CD8 clonotypes in ibrutinib-treated CLL. Turning to the study itself: Researchers reported over 9 relapsed/refractory and fewer than 16 treatment-naive patients, 17 to 18 of them IGHV unmutated.

CDR3 size: 20 residues. Germline V gene sequence: CDR1 MRHNA, CDR2 SNTAGT. V lost 4 bases and J 0 bases, leaving 25 bases between the germline ends. Sequencing was designed to attain a depth spanning 1 in 200,000 to 1 in 1 million T cells. This table comes from immunoSEQ multiplex PCR, and its TCRdb copy is limited to in-frame clones, with some not included. The table has some 200,000 clones, about three quarters seen once. This clonotype was obtained from a human donor with chronic lymphocytic leukemia. Specimen: PBMCs, collected after 12 months of ibrutinib treatment. The chain uses TRBV6-4 and TRBJ1-5; D is ambiguous. CDR3 nucleotides: TGTGCCAGCAGTGCATTCCGGGGAGGAACACGAAAGAATAGCAATCAGCCCCAGCATTTT. Protein sequence: CASSAFRGGTRKNSNQPQHF.